The rows below give T cell receptor beta chains drawn from one sample of a study of CD8+ T cells in alopecia areata. Assay: immunoSEQ multiplex PCR; the TCRdb copy retains only in-frame clones and omits some. This table has 190,000 or so clones, around three fifths appearing once. The source material was CD8+ T cells sorted from blood, sampled at week 24, from a patient treated with tofacitinib. These receptor sequences come from a human donor with alopecia areata. Both conserved end residues are trimmed from each CDR3. The order of the fields is D gene, J gene, clone size, V gene, CDR3 protein. D genes are given only for firm matches. Clone size appears in some rows only: once, few, many, or a class for an expanded clone.

d_call: -; j_call: TRBJ1-1; clone_size: -; v_call: TRBV2; cdr3_aa: ASSETGPGPEAF
d_call: TRBD2; j_call: TRBJ2-1; clone_size: few; v_call: TRBV9; cdr3_aa: ASSAPGSGEVQF
d_call: TRBD1; j_call: TRBJ1-2; clone_size: -; v_call: TRBV29-1; cdr3_aa: SVPDRDNYGYT
d_call: -; j_call: TRBJ1-5; clone_size: -; v_call: TRBV14; cdr3_aa: ASSQGGDQPQH
d_call: -; j_call: TRBJ2-1; clone_size: -; v_call: TRBV19; cdr3_aa: ASSIRYNEQF
d_call: -; j_call: TRBJ2-6; clone_size: few; v_call: TRBV5-1; cdr3_aa: ASSFNRALGNSGANVLT
d_call: -; j_call: TRBJ1-2; clone_size: -; v_call: TRBV4-1; cdr3_aa: ASSQEPRVNYGYT
d_call: TRBD1; j_call: TRBJ2-7; clone_size: -; v_call: TRBV4-1; cdr3_aa: ASSQIPGQGYEQY
d_call: -; j_call: TRBJ1-1; clone_size: few; v_call: TRBV27; cdr3_aa: ASSLYLSTEAF
d_call: TRBD1; j_call: TRBJ2-1; clone_size: few; v_call: TRBV30; cdr3_aa: AWDRESNEQF
d_call: TRBD1; j_call: TRBJ2-1; clone_size: -; v_call: TRBV9; cdr3_aa: ASSGTGVLQF
d_call: TRBD2; j_call: TRBJ2-7; clone_size: once; v_call: TRBV5-1; cdr3_aa: ASSLRSGGAYEQY
d_call: TRBD2; j_call: TRBJ2-1; clone_size: -; v_call: TRBV19; cdr3_aa: ASSIIGGLAGTGQF
d_call: TRBD2; j_call: TRBJ2-1; clone_size: -; v_call: TRBV6-4; cdr3_aa: ASRHPGTSGGPTYNEQF
d_call: TRBD2; j_call: TRBJ2-3; clone_size: few; v_call: TRBV30; cdr3_aa: AWSLRGFTDTQY
d_call: -; j_call: TRBJ1-1; clone_size: few; v_call: TRBV7-2; cdr3_aa: ASSLGSNTEAF
d_call: -; j_call: TRBJ2-5; clone_size: -; v_call: TRBV5-6; cdr3_aa: ASSLEGGETQY
d_call: TRBD1; j_call: TRBJ2-1; clone_size: once; v_call: TRBV5-1; cdr3_aa: ASSGTVRDRGYNEQF
d_call: -; j_call: TRBJ1-2; clone_size: few; v_call: TRBV27; cdr3_aa: ASRQPGQSYGYT
d_call: -; j_call: TRBJ2-1; clone_size: -; v_call: TRBV9; cdr3_aa: ASSAGAGPGNEQF
d_call: TRBD2; j_call: TRBJ2-3; clone_size: few; v_call: TRBV29-1; cdr3_aa: SVPGTSGLDTQY
d_call: -; j_call: TRBJ2-1; clone_size: once; v_call: TRBV2; cdr3_aa: ASLWGSSYNEQF
d_call: -; j_call: TRBJ1-6; clone_size: -; v_call: TRBV7-2; cdr3_aa: ASSIDRLSYNSPLH
d_call: TRBD1; j_call: TRBJ2-5; clone_size: -; v_call: TRBV5-1; cdr3_aa: ASSLTTGGKQETQY
d_call: -; j_call: TRBJ1-1; clone_size: -; v_call: TRBV19; cdr3_aa: AVRLREGGTEAF
d_call: TRBD1; j_call: TRBJ2-3; clone_size: medium-sized; v_call: TRBV15; cdr3_aa: ATSLRDRGPTDTQY
d_call: TRBD2; j_call: TRBJ2-5; clone_size: few; v_call: TRBV29-1; cdr3_aa: SVGGTSGGVEETQY
d_call: TRBD2; j_call: TRBJ2-1; clone_size: few; v_call: TRBV14; cdr3_aa: ASSLTLAGLYNEQF
d_call: -; j_call: TRBJ2-7; clone_size: -; v_call: TRBV5-6; cdr3_aa: ASSLGVSEQY
d_call: TRBD2; j_call: TRBJ2-3; clone_size: few; v_call: TRBV5-1; cdr3_aa: ASSFKLFTSGDGDTQY
d_call: TRBD2; j_call: TRBJ2-3; clone_size: -; v_call: TRBV9; cdr3_aa: ASSDILAGGPNTQY
d_call: -; j_call: TRBJ2-5; clone_size: -; v_call: TRBV25-1; cdr3_aa: ASSQGLWQY
d_call: -; j_call: TRBJ1-5; clone_size: few; v_call: TRBV7-9; cdr3_aa: ASSLGPSQDQPQH
d_call: TRBD1; j_call: TRBJ1-5; clone_size: -; v_call: TRBV30; cdr3_aa: AWSEGTGTGSQPQH
d_call: -; j_call: TRBJ2-7; clone_size: -; v_call: TRBV25-1; cdr3_aa: ASSEIDSPYEQY
d_call: TRBD2; j_call: TRBJ2-3; clone_size: -; v_call: TRBV2; cdr3_aa: ASTRETSGGKDTQY
d_call: TRBD2; j_call: TRBJ2-3; clone_size: -; v_call: TRBV2; cdr3_aa: ASAGTSGGGTDTQY
d_call: -; j_call: TRBJ2-7; clone_size: -; v_call: TRBV23-1; cdr3_aa: ASSQSKLATDEQY
d_call: TRBD2; j_call: TRBJ2-1; clone_size: -; v_call: TRBV9; cdr3_aa: ASSGSGGALDNEQF
d_call: TRBD1; j_call: TRBJ1-1; clone_size: -; v_call: TRBV27; cdr3_aa: ASSFTSGGAGTEAF
d_call: -; j_call: TRBJ2-7; clone_size: -; v_call: TRBV30; cdr3_aa: AWSFGSFSSYEQY
d_call: TRBD1; j_call: TRBJ1-5; clone_size: -; v_call: TRBV5-6; cdr3_aa: ASTSGTGKQPQH
d_call: -; j_call: TRBJ2-3; clone_size: -; v_call: TRBV10-3; cdr3_aa: AISESGDTQY
d_call: TRBD1; j_call: TRBJ2-5; clone_size: -; v_call: TRBV2; cdr3_aa: ASVGQGQETQY
d_call: -; j_call: TRBJ2-7; clone_size: -; v_call: TRBV4-1; cdr3_aa: ASSHTGLPYEQY
d_call: -; j_call: TRBJ1-1; clone_size: -; v_call: TRBV6-6; cdr3_aa: ASSYSSTVLNTEAF
d_call: -; j_call: TRBJ2-7; clone_size: -; v_call: TRBV4-1; cdr3_aa: ASSPSGHGYEQY
d_call: TRBD1; j_call: TRBJ1-4; clone_size: -; v_call: TRBV2; cdr3_aa: ASSAGGNEKLF
d_call: -; j_call: TRBJ1-1; clone_size: -; v_call: TRBV7-9; cdr3_aa: ASKEVKNTEAF
d_call: -; j_call: TRBJ1-2; clone_size: -; v_call: TRBV19; cdr3_aa: ASSPTPNYGYT
d_call: -; j_call: TRBJ2-5; clone_size: -; v_call: TRBV7-9; cdr3_aa: ASSLGSYYD
d_call: TRBD2; j_call: TRBJ2-5; clone_size: -; v_call: TRBV6-6; cdr3_aa: ATTSAEETQY
d_call: -; j_call: TRBJ1-5; clone_size: few; v_call: TRBV5-1; cdr3_aa: ASSLGGTDQPQH